Listed below are T cell receptor beta chains from one sample, sequenced in a study of breast tumors, draining lymph nodes, adjacent tissues. Using its own MiXCR run on the multiplex PCR reads, TCRdb lists one record per CDR3 protein. This sample has over 200,000 distinct CDR3 sequences; roughly a third occur once, and the top ten carry 3% to 4%. Sequencing used axillary lymph node tissue. Receptors originate from a female donor with breast cancer. Some clones in this sample may be carry-over from other donors' samples. Each CDR3 is given with its conserved first and last residue. A D gene is named only where the DNA matches it firmly. Rows give clone size only sometimes, using once, few, many, or a class for an expanded clone.

abundance	v_gene	d_gene	j_gene	CDR3nt	CDR3aa
many	TRBV7-7	TRBD2	TRBJ2-3	TGTGCTAGCAGCCCCTCCGGGACTAGCTTAGATACGCAGTATTTT	CASSPSGTSLDTQYF
many	TRBV12-3/TRBV12-4	TRBD1	TRBJ1-5	TGTGCCAGCAGAAGTAGACAGGGTGGACAGCCCCAGCATTTT	CASRSRQGGQPQHF
many	TRBV7-2	TRBD2	TRBJ2-3	TGTGCCAGCAGCTTAGTGGCTAGCGGGGTCGCAGATACGCAGTATTTT	CASSLVASGVADTQYF
NA	TRBV25-1	NA	TRBJ2-3	TGTGCCAGCAGTGACTCCAGGGGCCGAGAGGACACAGATACGCAGTATTTT	CASSDSRGREDTDTQYF
many	TRBV4-1	TRBD1	TRBJ2-5	TGCGCCAGCAGGCCGTTGACAGGGGGGGTTAAAGAGACCCAGTACTTC	CASRPLTGGVKETQYF
NA	TRBV2	NA	TRBJ1-1	TGTGCCAGCAGTGAAGCCGTAGGGAGGGCTTTCTTT	CASSEAVGRAFF
many	TRBV25-1	NA	TRBJ2-7	TGTGCCAGCACATCGGGACCCCCCTACGAGCAGTACTTC	CASTSGPPYEQYF
once	TRBV5-4	NA	TRBJ1-5	TGTGCCAGCAGCTCAACCGTGGGGGCGGTCAGCAATCAGCCCCAGCATTTT	CASSSTVGAVSNQPQHF
many	TRBV10-1	TRBD1	TRBJ2-3	TGCGCCAGCAGCCGGGACAGGGGGTCCGGAGATACGCAGTATTTT	CASSRDRGSGDTQYF
many	TRBV5-1	TRBD1	TRBJ2-7	TGCGCCAGCAGCTTGGACAGGGGAGTCTACGAGCAGTACTTC	CASSLDRGVYEQYF
NA	TRBV20-1	TRBD2	TRBJ2-3	TGCAGTGCTAGTGGTAGCGGGAGACTCAATACGCAGTATTTT	CSASGSGRLNTQYF
many	TRBV18	NA	TRBJ2-7	TGTGCCAGCTCACCGGGCAACAGCTACGAGCAGTACTTC	CASSPGNSYEQYF
many	TRBV12-3/TRBV12-4	TRBD2	TRBJ2-1	TGTGCCAGCAGATCCTCCGGGACTAGCGCCGTACCGTTCTTC	CASRSSGTSAVPFF
many	TRBV15	NA	TRBJ2-3	TGTGCCACCAGCAGAGACAGCGCGGCAGATACGCAGTATTTT	CATSRDSAADTQYF
many	TRBV20-1	TRBD2	TRBJ2-3	TGCAGTGCTACTCTAGCGGGAGGGAGCACAGATACGCAGTATTTT	CSATLAGGSTDTQYF